This T cell receptor (beta chain) was sequenced in a study of CD8 T cells in Susac syndrome. Study-level points and caveats: It was acknowledged in the study that its TCR sequencing and HLA analysis involved a relatively small number of individuals.

This clonotype has just one count. The antigen remains unidentified. CD8+ and CD4+ T cells circulating in blood were sequenced for TCR beta. Controls were age- and sex-matched healthy donors. TEMRA cells were FACS-enriched and CD8+ and CD4+ T cells negatively isolated. Germline values: CDR1 SGHTA, CDR2 FQGNSA. The junction had 6 bases not matched to a gene; V was cut back by 3 bases and J by 2 bases. The CDR3 is 17 amino acids. An amount of RNA that ranged from about 0.45 to 1 ug was reverse transcribed with random hexamers. One entry per CDR3 protein, called by TCRdb with MiXCR from the immunoSEQ multiplex PCR reads. The data hold around 80,000 distinct CDR3 sequences, with around 94% observed a single time.

The specimen sequenced was CD8+ T cells from PBMCs. The sequence derives from a human donor in good health. The chain recombines TRBV7-2 with TRBJ2-4; 11 bases are a match to TRBD2. The CDR3 DNA reads TGTGCCAGCAGCTTTCCCCTAGCGGGGGGCCCCAAAAACATTCAGTACTTC. Protein sequence: CASSFPLAGGPKNIQYF.